This passage covers 13 T cell receptor beta chains from one sample sequenced in a study of blood T cells in healthy people across ages. A J-beta primer mix and a sample-barcoded 5' primer were used in a second PCR of about 7 to 12 cycles. TCRdb redid the calling of the 5' RACE reads with MiXCR, one entry per CDR3 protein. In the table there are roughly 1.4 million distinct CDR3 sequences, approximately 59% of which are singletons. The sequencing sample was made of blood. The origin of the receptors is a man aged 18-30 years in good health.

A few counts support this clonotype. The V call is TRBV29-1, the J call TRBJ1-2, with D possibly TRBD1 on 6 matching bases. V was cut by 6 bases and J by 5 bases, with 16 bases left in between. The germline V gene encodes CDR1 SQVTM and CDR2 ANQGSEA. The CDR3 runs 13 residues. As DNA, the CDR3 is TGCAGCGTGGGGACACAAGACTTGTATGGCTACACCTTC. Residues: CSVGTQDLYGYTF.

The chain has TRBV4-1 and TRBJ2-2, with D possibly TRBD1 on 6 matching bases. With 2 bases removed from V and 7 bases from J, the gap between germline ends came to 23 bases. The CDR3 has 18 residues. CDR1 is MGHRA, CDR2 YSYEKL, per germline. CDR3: CASSQPSGQFWDNGELFF. CDR3 bases: TGCGCCAGCAGCCAACCTTCCGGACAGTTCTGGGACAACGGGGAGCTGTTTTTT.

This rearrangement joins TRBV27 to TRBJ1-1; the D gene is possibly TRBD1 (5 bases). Deletions cut 5 bases from V and 4 bases from J, with 17 bases between. In germline, CDR1 is MNHEY, CDR2 SMNVEV (reference sequence). CDR3 length: 15 amino acids. The CDR3 DNA reads as TGTGCCAGCAGTCCGCGGACTGCCCAGGGCACTGAAGCTTTCTTT. Its translation: CASSPRTAQGTEAFF.

The chain employs TRBV5-1 and TRBJ1-1, with unresolved D. The CDR3 totals 14 residues. CDR1 is SGHRS and CDR2 is YFSETQ in the germline V gene. V dropped 0 bases and J dropped 1 base, with 7 bases sitting between them. Here the CDR3 reads CASSLENTNTEAFF. The CDR3 coding sequence is TGCGCCAGCAGCTTGGAGAATACGAACACTGAAGCTTTCTTT.

The chain links TRBV6-6 to TRBJ1-6, with D possibly matching TRBD1 (6 bases). Germline lookup yields CDR1 MNHNY and CDR2 SVGAGI (reference sequence). This CDR3 comprises 17 residues. V was cut by 2 bases and J by 4 bases, with 15 bases left in between. The CDR3 reads CASSYGPRGAYNSPLHF. CDR3 DNA sequence: TGTGCCAGCAGTTACGGGCCCAGGGGCGCGTATAATTCACCCCTCCACTTT.

This chain joins TRBV6-5 and TRBJ2-1, with D hard to call. From germline, CDR1 is MNHEY and CDR2 SVGAGI. V gave up 4 bases and J gave up 0 bases, with 13 bases separating them. The CDR3 is 16 residues long. The CDR3 is CASSSRPPSSYNEQFF. The DNA of the CDR3 is TGTGCCAGCAGTTCACGACCGCCGAGCTCCTACAATGAGCAGTTCTTC.

The rearrangement joins TRBV25-1 to TRBJ1-1, with D unclear. The CDR3 has 14 residues. The germline CDR1 and CDR2 sequences are MGHDK and SYGVNS. The CDR3 sequence is CASSPPREVTEAFF. For the CDR3, the DNA is TGTGCAAGTAGCCCTCCCCGGGAGGTGACTGAAGCTTTCTTT. Using reference TRBV25-1 and TRBJ1-1 for the parts outside the CDR3, the full variable domain is EADIYQTPRYLVIGTGKKITLECSQTMGHDKMYWYQQDPGMELHLIHYSYGVNSTEKGDLSSESTVSRIRTEHFPLTLESARPSHTSQYLCASSPPREVTEAFFGQGTRLTVV.

The chain is built from TRBV12-3 or TRBV12-4 and TRBJ1-4, with a tentative D call TRBD1 (6 bases). Trimming took 3 bases from V and 13 from J, leaving 21 bases between them. This CDR3 spans 15 amino acids. CDR3 in DNA: TGTGCCAGCAGTTTTCTTACAGGGTATCGGGGCGGACTGTTTTTT. Translation: CASSFLTGYRGGLFF.

The chain uses TRBV27 and TRBJ2-1; no reliable D call. V shed 0 bases and J shed 7 bases, with 7 bases lying between them. The CDR3 runs 13 residues. Germline loops: CDR1 MNHEY, CDR2 SMNVEV (reference sequence). The CDR3 nucleotides read TGTGCCAGCAGTTTATCCCCTAAGAATGAGCAGTTCTTC. It is translated as CASSLSPKNEQFF.

V and J are TRBV29-1 and TRBJ2-3; D unclear. This CDR3 comprises 16 residues. Germline CDR1 reads SQVTM; CDR2 reads ANQGSEA. Trimming took 7 bases from V and 5 from J, leaving 25 bases between them. The CDR3 is CSAGPEMGSLGDTQYF. CDR3 nucleotides: TGCAGCGCTGGACCTGAAATGGGCAGCTTAGGAGATACGCAGTATTTT.

This chain uses TRBV20-1 with TRBJ2-3; D may be TRBD2 (5 bases). The length of the CDR3 is 12 residues. Germline V lookup: CDR1 DFQATT, CDR2 SNEGSKA (reference sequence). V was clipped by 6 bases and J by 6 bases, with 13 bases between them. CDR3 sequence reads: CSAPDSTDTQYF. The CDR3 DNA follows: TGCAGTGCGCCGGACTCCACGGATACGCAGTATTTT.

The gene calls are TRBV10-3 and TRBJ2-7; tentative D call: TRBD1 (6 bases). The V end lost 3 bases, the J end lost 1 base, and 16 bases lay between the germline ends. The CDR3 is 16 residues long. Germline-derived CDR1 and CDR2 are ENHRY and SYGVKD. The CDR3 sequence is CAISDPGQTLSYEQYF. The DNA of the CDR3 is TGTGCCATCAGTGATCCTGGACAGACACTATCCTACGAGCAGTACTTC.

In nucleotides, the CDR3 is TGTGCCAGCAGTTACTCTAGGTACCAAGAGACCCAGTACTTC. It yields the protein CASSYSRYQETQYF. J is TRBJ2-5 and V is TRBV6-5, with no clear D. Germline V gene sequence: CDR1 MNHEY, CDR2 SVGAGI. Between the trimmed V and J ends, which lost 0 bases and 0 bases, there was a span of 5 bases. This CDR3 comprises 14 residues.